What follows are 18 T cell receptor beta chains derived from one specimen sequenced in a study of T cell changes during pregnancy in multiple sclerosis. Libraries were prepared by immunoSEQ multiplex PCR; TCRdb keeps only in-frame clonotypes and omits some of them. The sample has about 100,000 clones, approximately 94% seen once. Sequenced here: peripheral blood, sampled before pregnancy. Receptor source: a female donor with multiple sclerosis, enrolled in a pregnancy study.

This chain links TRBV27 with TRBJ1-2; a possible D gene is TRBD1 (5 bases). The CDR3 extends over 12 amino acids. Germline CDR1 and CDR2: MNHEY and SMNVEV (reference sequence). Trimming pared 2 bases from V and 5 bases from J, leaving 6 bases between. The chain's CDR3 is CASSLRGYGYTF. The CDR3, as DNA: TGTGCCAGCAGTTTACGGGGGTATGGCTACACCTTC.

The chain couples TRBV27 to TRBJ2-1; D is unresolved. Germline values: CDR1 MNHEY, CDR2 SMNVEV (reference sequence). The CDR3 totals 14 residues. Trimming shortened V by 6 bases and J by 3 bases, and 12 bases separated the two germline ends. CDR3 nucleotide sequence: TGTGCCAGCAGCTCTTCCCCCTACTACAATGAGCAGTTCTTC. Protein product: CASSSSPYYNEQFF.

The table lists this clone with a count of one. The gene calls are TRBV6-5 and TRBJ2-7; D gene unclear. V was trimmed by 4 bases and J by 7 bases, leaving 14 bases between them. The CDR3 is 13 amino acids. CDR1 MNHEY and CDR2 SVGAGI come from the germline V gene. The CDR3 here is CASSSLLTEEQYF. For the CDR3, the DNA is TGTGCCAGCAGTTCCTTACTAACTGAGGAGCAGTACTTC.

The chain is built from TRBV14 and TRBJ2-7; tentative D call: TRBD2 (5 bases). Trimming stripped 4 bases from V and 3 bases from J, with 16 bases between. This CDR3 comprises 15 residues. Germline CDR1 and CDR2: SGHDN and FVKESK. CDR3 sequence: CASSRKHTGIYEQYF. CDR3 coding DNA: TGTGCCAGCAGCCGTAAACACACGGGGATCTACGAGCAGTACTTC.

The chain uses TRBV2 and TRBJ2-1; 8 positions agree with TRBD2. Germline V gene sequence: CDR1 SNHLY, CDR2 FYNNEI. This CDR3 spans 16 amino acids. The V segment lost 7 bases and the J segment 1 base; nucleotides outside the gene matches: 9. The CDR3 region is CASKSWSGRSYNEQFF. The CDR3 DNA follows: TGTGCCAGCAAAAGTTGGAGCGGGAGATCCTACAATGAGCAGTTCTTC.

The rearrangement uses TRBV19 and TRBJ2-1; 9 bases line up with TRBD1. The CDR3 sequence is 14 residues long. J lost 15 bases, V lost 1 base, and 10 bases had no gene match. Germline loops: CDR1 LNHDA, CDR2 SQIVND (reference sequence). Here the CDR3 reads CASSIVRGQGFRFF. The CDR3 nucleotides read TGTGCCAGTAGTATAGTACGGGGACAGGGTTTTCGGTTCTTC.

Turning to this clone: In the same sample, other DNA sequences code for this CDR3. The genes are TRBV19 and TRBJ1-2; D remains ambiguous. The V and J ends lost 3 bases and 5 bases respectively, with 7 bases between them. This CDR3 spans 12 amino acids. Germline CDR1 and CDR2: LNHDA and SQIVND (reference sequence). DNA for the CDR3: TGTGCCAGTAGTATTTCGGTTTATGGCTACACCTTC. Its translation: CASSISVYGYTF.

V and J are TRBV2 and TRBJ2-7; D perhaps matches TRBD2 (6 bases). Trimming cost V 7 bases and J 6 bases, with 13 bases left between them. CDR1 SNHLY and CDR2 FYNNEI come from the germline V gene. The CDR3 has 12 residues. Here the CDR3 reads CASNGGEAEQYF. In DNA form, the CDR3 reads TGTGCCAGCAACGGGGGAGAGGCCGAGCAGTACTTC.

This clone is a singleton in its sample. The CDR3 region is CASSKVQGNGYTF. The CDR3, as DNA: TGTGCCAGCAGCAAAGTACAGGGGAATGGCTACACCTTC. This chain links TRBV21-1 with TRBJ1-2; the table's D call, TRBD1, was not checked against the DNA. TRBV21-1 corresponds to a pseudogene. The CDR3 has 13 residues.

This clone was detected a few times. V usage is TRBV10-1 and J usage is TRBJ2-7; D remains unclear. The CDR3 covers 12 residues. The V gene lost 11 bases and the J gene lost 6 bases, with 17 bases spanning the gap. Germline values: CDR1 WNHNN, CDR2 SYGVQD (reference sequence). This CDR3 is CAAATISGEQYF. The DNA for the CDR3 is TGCGCCGCAGCCACAATTTCGGGCGAGCAGTACTTC.

The chain combines TRBV6-1 with TRBJ2-7; TRBD2 aligns across 8 bases. The junction had 6 bases not matched to a gene; V was cut back by 0 bases and J by 2 bases. Germline V lookup: CDR1 MNHNS, CDR2 SASEGT. The CDR3 is made up of 16 amino acids. CDR3 sequence reads: CASSEAPAGATYEQYF. In DNA, the CDR3 is TGTGCCAGCAGTGAAGCGCCAGCGGGAGCCACCTACGAGCAGTACTTC.

This chain links TRBV7-9 with TRBJ2-1; TRBD2 matches 8 bases. The CDR3 has 16 residues. Germline values: CDR1 SEHNR, CDR2 FQNEAQ (reference sequence). J was trimmed by 4 bases and V by 2 bases; bases with no gene match: 7. This chain's CDR3 is CASSLNLAGIYNEQFF. CDR3 sequence (DNA): TGTGCCAGCAGCTTAAATCTAGCGGGTATATACAATGAGCAGTTCTTC.

This chain links TRBV11-2 with TRBJ2-3, with 10 bases lining up with TRBD1. CDR1 and CDR2 (germline): SGHAT, FQNNGV. This CDR3 region has 17 residues. J lost 0 bases, V lost 0 bases, and 3 bases had no gene match. The DNA for the CDR3 is TGTGCCAGCAGCTTAGATGGGACAGGGGCGAGCACAGATACGCAGTATTTT. Protein product: CASSLDGTGASTDTQYF.

V is TRBV10-1 and J is TRBJ2-5; TRBD2 aligns across 8 bases. The CDR3 totals 16 residues. Germline loops: CDR1 WNHNN, CDR2 SYGVQD (reference sequence). V trimming: 0 bases; J trimming: 5 bases; junction bases outside the gene matches: 8. CDR3 region: CASSESSGGELETQYF. The CDR3 bases are TGCGCCAGCAGTGAGTCCTCGGGAGGGGAGTTGGAGACCCAGTACTTC.

This clone was recorded once. This rearrangement joins TRBV18 to TRBJ2-2; no clear D gene. Germline V gene data show CDR1 as KGHSH and CDR2 as LQKENI. The CDR3 totals 14 residues. Between the trimmed V and J ends, which lost 2 bases and 1 base, there was a span of 5 bases. The CDR3 DNA follows: TGTGCCAGCTCACCAAGACAGAACACCGGGGAGCTGTTTTTT. Amino acid sequence: CASSPRQNTGELFF.

This rearrangement joins TRBV27 to TRBJ2-7; the D gene is possibly TRBD2 (5 bases). Deletions cut 3 bases from V and 4 bases from J, with 10 bases between. CDR1 MNHEY and CDR2 SMNVEV come from the germline V gene (reference sequence). The CDR3 length is 13 residues. The CDR3 nucleotides read TGTGCCAGCAGTTTCTCACTAGAATACGAGCAGTACTTC. Its protein product is CASSFSLEYEQYF.

The gene calls are TRBV2 and TRBJ1-3, with 8 positions matching TRBD1. In germline, CDR1 is SNHLY, CDR2 FYNNEI. The CDR3 is made up of 18 amino acids. Trimming at V came to 10 bases and at J to 0 bases, leaving 17 bases not matched to a gene. The CDR3 here is CATIPTGQGSLSGNTIYF. CDR3 DNA: TGTGCCACCATTCCTACTGGACAGGGCAGCCTCTCTGGAAACACCATATATTTT.

The chain employs TRBV11-3 and TRBJ2-1; D may be TRBD2 (5 bases). The V gene lost 5 bases and the J gene lost 9 bases, with 11 bases spanning the gap. The CDR3 spans 12 residues. The V gene's germline CDR1 is SGHNT and CDR2 YENEEA. This CDR3 is CASSEIRGEQFF. The CDR3 DNA reads TGTGCCAGCAGCGAAATCCGGGGTGAGCAGTTCTTC.